Below are 20 T cell receptor beta chains sequenced from a single sample in a study of cytomegalovirus exposure and HLA in healthy donors. Sequencing used immunoSEQ multiplex PCR; TCRdb keeps in-frame clones, though not all of them. The repertoire includes some 90,000 clones, 95% to 98% of them detected once, and roughly 0.78% sits in the top ten. Sequenced sample: PBMCs. Every receptor here comes from a man aged 18-30 years in good health and CMV-seronegative.

This clone appeared a single time. The chain carries TRBV5-8 and TRBJ1-2; 9 bases align to TRBD1. Per germline, CDR1 SGHTS and CDR2 YDEGEE. Trimming cost V 4 bases and J 3 bases; bases outside gene matches: 4. The CDR3 is 14 residues long. CDR3 bases: TGTGCCAGCAGCAGGACAGGGGTTGACTATGGCTACACCTTC. It specifies CASSRTGVDYGYTF.

This sequence joins TRBV11-3 and TRBJ2-1; D is uncertain. The germline gives CDR1 SGHNT, CDR2 YENEEA. V lost 1 base and J 7 bases, leaving 8 bases between the germline ends. CDR3 length: 13 residues. CDR3 coding DNA: TGTGCCAGCAGCTTAGTATACTCTAATGAGCAGTTCTTC. The encoded protein is CASSLVYSNEQFF.

The chain joins TRBV19 to TRBJ2-1; 7 nucleotides match TRBD2. The CDR3 runs to 15 residues. The V gene end was trimmed by 7 bases and the J gene end by 4 bases; junction bases not matched to a gene: 10. Per germline, CDR1 LNHDA and CDR2 SQIVND (reference sequence). CDR3 sequence: CASTTSGINYNEQFF. CDR3 in DNA: TGTGCCAGTACCACAAGCGGGATCAATTACAATGAGCAGTTCTTC.

This chain uses TRBV7-9 with TRBJ2-2, with 10 nucleotides matching TRBD2. This CDR3 has 15 amino acids. V trimming: 6 bases; J trimming: 0 bases; junction bases outside the gene matches: 1. The V gene's germline CDR1 is SEHNR and CDR2 FQNEAQ (reference sequence). The CDR3 sequence is CASRGLAPNTGELFF. The CDR3 DNA is TGTGCCAGCAGGGGACTAGCGCCGAACACCGGGGAGCTGTTTTTT.

This sequence joins TRBV30 and TRBJ2-4; D is ambiguous. CDR1 and CDR2 from the germline V gene are GTSNPN and SVGIG (reference sequence). Trimming shortened V by 1 base and J by 0 bases, and 13 bases separated the two germline ends. CDR3 length: 16 residues. DNA for the CDR3: TGTGCCTGGAGTGCCCGGTCGGTTCTAGCCAAAAACATTCAGTACTTC. This codes for CAWSARSVLAKNIQYF.

The chain joins TRBV27 to TRBJ2-3; maybe TRBD2 (5 bases). CDR1 and CDR2 from the germline V gene are MNHEY and SMNVEV (reference sequence). Between the trimmed V and J ends, which lost 4 bases and 2 bases, there was a span of 13 bases. The CDR3 has 15 amino acids. CDR3 nucleotide sequence: TGTGCCAGCAGTTGGGCAGCGGCACACACAGATACGCAGTATTTT. Its translation: CASSWAAAHTDTQYF.

The chain recombines TRBV9 with TRBJ2-1, with D unclear. The CDR3 contains 17 residues. Trimming removed 0 bases at V and 0 bases at J, with 13 bases between. CDR1 is SGDLS, CDR2 YYNGEE, per germline. The CDR3 nucleotides read TGTGCCAGCAGCGTAGTCGTACGCCTTAGCTCCTACAATGAGCAGTTCTTC. Encoded protein: CASSVVVRLSSYNEQFF. The whole variable domain, remainder taken from reference TRBV9 and TRBJ2-1, is DSGVTQTPKHLITATGQRVTLRCSPRSGDLSVYWYQQSLDQGLQFLIQYYNGEERAKGNILERFSAQQFPDLHSELNLSSLELGDSALYFCASSVVVRLSSYNEQFFGPGTRLTVL.

V usage is TRBV11-3 and J usage is TRBJ2-1; TRBD1 might be the D (5 bases). V was cut by 5 bases and J by 2 bases, with 16 bases left in between. The CDR3 is 16 amino acids. Germline loops: CDR1 SGHNT, CDR2 YENEEA. The CDR3 DNA reads TGTGCCAGCAGCCCCCCAGACAGAACACCCTACAATGAGCAGTTCTTC. Translation gives CASSPPDRTPYNEQFF.

The CDR3 sequence is CASSFGQGVGYEQYF. The CDR3 DNA reads as TGTGCCAGCAGCTTCGGACAGGGGGTAGGGTACGAGCAGTACTTC. This sequence joins TRBV11-2 and TRBJ2-7; 10 bases are a match to TRBD1. The CDR3 consists of 15 residues. Germline assignment: CDR1 SGHAT and CDR2 FQNNGV. The V and J ends lost 3 bases and 4 bases, in that order; junction bases with no gene match: 6. The variable domain in full, with the rest retrieved from reference TRBV11-2 and TRBJ2-7, is EAGVAQSPRYKIIEKRQSVAFWCNPISGHATLYWYQQILGQGPKLLIQFQNNGVVDDSQLPKDRFSAERLKGVDSTLKIQPAKLEDSAVYLCASSFGQGVGYEQYFGPGTRLTVT.

The CDR3 sequence is CASSLRGRVQETQYF. CDR3 coding DNA: TGTGCCAGCAGCTTAAGGGGAAGGGTCCAAGAGACCCAGTACTTC. This chain joins TRBV7-2 and TRBJ2-5; perhaps TRBD1 as D (5 bases). The CDR3 consists of 15 residues. Germline lookup yields CDR1 SGHTA and CDR2 FQGNSA. Trimming shortened V by 2 bases and J by 1 base, and 11 bases separated the two germline ends.

V usage is TRBV4-1 and J usage is TRBJ1-3; the D is unclear. Per the germline V gene, CDR1 is MGHRA and CDR2 is YSYEKL. The germline V and J ends were trimmed by 3 bases and 0 bases, with 18 bases remaining between them. The CDR3 length is 18 residues. The CDR3 protein is CASSHPAGGLDSGNTIYF. The CDR3 nucleotides are TGCGCCAGCAGCCACCCCGCGGGTGGGTTAGACTCTGGAAACACCATATATTTT.

The rearrangement links TRBV19 to TRBJ2-1; 14 nucleotides match TRBD2. This CDR3 is 16 amino acids long. CDR1 is LNHDA and CDR2 is SQIVND in the germline V gene (reference sequence). The ends lost 4 bases at V and 10 bases at J; junction bases unmatched: 9. CDR3 sequence: CASSRIGTSGSREQFF. CDR3 bases: TGTGCCAGTAGTAGAATAGGGACTAGCGGGAGCCGGGAGCAGTTCTTC.

This sequence joins TRBV4-1 and TRBJ2-3; 7 nucleotides line up with TRBD1. Trimming cost V 1 base and J 3 bases; bases outside gene matches: 7. The CDR3 spans 16 residues. CDR1 and CDR2 (germline): MGHRA, YSYEKL. DNA for the CDR3: TGCGCCAGCAGCCAAGGGGTCCTACAGGGGACAGATACGCAGTATTTT. Its translation: CASSQGVLQGTDTQYF.

This chain links TRBV5-1 with TRBJ2-3; 7 positions agree with TRBD2. The CDR3 loop spans 13 amino acids. Unmatched junction bases numbered 5, after V lost 5 bases and J lost 5 bases. CDR1 is SGHRS and CDR2 is YFSETQ in the germline V gene. This CDR3 is CASRQGRGDTQYF. The CDR3, as DNA: TGCGCCAGCAGACAAGGGAGGGGAGATACGCAGTATTTT.

This chain uses TRBV28 with TRBJ1-1; a weak D match, TRBD1 (6 bases). Trimming pared 5 bases from V and 6 bases from J, leaving 16 bases between. This CDR3 is built from 14 residues. From germline, CDR1 is MDHEN and CDR2 SYDVKM. CDR3 amino acids: CASSPPNRVSEAFF. CDR3 DNA: TGTGCCAGCAGTCCTCCAAACAGGGTTTCTGAAGCTTTCTTT.

The rearrangement uses TRBV5-1 and TRBJ2-1; TRBD2 agrees at 7 bases. Looked up from germline, CDR1 is SGHRS and CDR2 is YFSETQ. Germline trimming cut 2 bases from V and 4 bases from J; bases unmatched to any gene: 15. The CDR3 length is 18 residues. The CDR3 region is CASSLEGLRDYKYNEQFF. The DNA of the CDR3 is TGCGCCAGCAGCTTAGAGGGGCTCCGGGACTACAAATACAATGAGCAGTTCTTC. The full variable domain, with the rest looked up from reference TRBV5-1 and TRBJ2-1, is KAGVTQTPRYLIKTRGQQVTLSCSPISGHRSVSWYQQTPGQGLQFLFEYFSETQRNKGNFPGRFSGRQFSNSRSEMNVSTLELGDSALYLCASSLEGLRDYKYNEQFFGPGTRLTVL.

The DNA of the CDR3 is TGTGCCAGCAGTTACTCGCGAGGGACAGTCCAAGAGACCCAGTACTTC. It is translated as CASSYSRGTVQETQYF. The chain couples TRBV6-5 to TRBJ2-5; 7 positions match TRBD1. V shed 0 bases, J shed 1 base, and the junction held 5 bases outside the gene matches. CDR1 is MNHEY and CDR2 is SVGAGI in the germline V gene. The CDR3 spans 16 residues.

This clone was picked up a small number of times. The chain has TRBV5-8 and TRBJ1-5; no clear D. Trimming left V 1 base short and J 6 bases short, with 5 bases between. CDR3 length equals 12 residues. Germline CDR1 reads SGHTS; CDR2 reads YDEGEE. The CDR3 bases are TGTGCCAGCAGCTTGTCGGGTCAGCCCCAGCATTTT. Protein sequence: CASSLSGQPQHF.

This chain links TRBV21-1 with TRBJ2-7; the DNA was not used to check the table's D call, TRBD1. TRBV21-1 is flagged as a pseudogene. The CDR3 extends over 17 amino acids. The CDR3 sequence is CASSRGHGTGVFCEQYF. The CDR3 nucleotides read TGTGCCAGCAGCAGAGGGCACGGGACAGGTGTCTTCTGCGAGCAGTACTTC.

CDR3 nucleotides: TGTGCCAGCAGCCATTGGGACTCTCGATTTGGAAACACCATATATTTT. Translating gives CASSHWDSRFGNTIYF. The chain recombines TRBV28 with TRBJ1-3, with D possibly being TRBD1 (5 bases). CDR1 and CDR2 from the germline V gene are MDHEN and SYDVKM. This CDR3 has 16 amino acids. Trimming pared 6 bases from V and 3 bases from J, leaving 18 bases between.